Only one count was recorded for the clone carrying this T cell receptor (beta chain). As yet, its antigen is unknown. Scientists ran DNA taken from cultured CD4+ T cells through the Oncomine TCR Beta short-read assay for sequencing. TCRdb reprocessed the PCR reads with MiXCR, giving one entry per CDR3 protein. The data contain about 16,000 distinct CDR3 sequences, 75% of them singletons. CDR3 length: 16 amino acids. This entry belongs to a study of vaccination and CD4 T cells after COVID-19. Treatment specified: roughly ten-day PBMC culture with coronavirus spike peptide pools or control peptides (ViraFEST assay).

This TCR was recovered from a human donor who received a COVID-19 vaccine. The chain combines TRBV21-1 with TRBJ1-2; whether TRBD1, the table's D call, matches the DNA was not checked. TRBV21-1 is a known pseudogene. The sample here was CD4+ T cells from blood, cultured in vitro, taken after SARS-CoV-2 vaccination. The CDR3 loop reads CASSSIQRPPNYGYTF. The CDR3 DNA reads TGTGCCAGCAGCAGCATTCAAAGGCCCCCAAACTATGGCTACACCTTC.